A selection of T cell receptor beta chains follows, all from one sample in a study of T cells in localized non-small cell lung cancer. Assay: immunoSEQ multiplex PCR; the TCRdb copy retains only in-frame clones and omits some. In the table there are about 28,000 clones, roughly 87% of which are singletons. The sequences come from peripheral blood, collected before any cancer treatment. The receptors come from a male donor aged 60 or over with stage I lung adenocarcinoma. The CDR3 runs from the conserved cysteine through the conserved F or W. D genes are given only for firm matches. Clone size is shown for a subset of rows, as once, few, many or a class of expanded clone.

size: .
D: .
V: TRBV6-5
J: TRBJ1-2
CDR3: CASSVSDYGYTF
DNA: TGTGCCAGCAGTGTCAGCGACTATGGCTACACCTTC

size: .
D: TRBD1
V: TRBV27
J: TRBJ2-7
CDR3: CASRGYGQGWEQYF
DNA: TGTGCCAGCAGGGGGTATGGACAGGGGTGGGAGCAGTACTTC

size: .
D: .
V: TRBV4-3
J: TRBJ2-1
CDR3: CASSQELTRGTLFF
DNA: TGCGCCAGCAGCCAAGAACTCACACGGGGGACCTTGTTCTTC

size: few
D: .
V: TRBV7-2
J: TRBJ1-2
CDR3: CASSPQDSEIYGYTF
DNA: TGTGCCAGCAGCCCACAGGACAGTGAGATCTATGGCTACACCTTC

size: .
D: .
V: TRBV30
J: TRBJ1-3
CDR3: CAWSVYPGNTIYF
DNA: TGTGCCTGGAGTGTATACCCTGGAAACACCATATATTTT

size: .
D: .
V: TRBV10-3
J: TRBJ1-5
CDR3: CVISETVNQPQHF
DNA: TGTGTCATCAGTGAGACGGTCAATCAGCCCCAGCATTTT

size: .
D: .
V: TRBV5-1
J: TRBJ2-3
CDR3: CASSGGLGGTDTQYF
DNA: TGCGCCAGCAGCGGGGGCCTGGGAGGGACGGATACGCAGTATTTT

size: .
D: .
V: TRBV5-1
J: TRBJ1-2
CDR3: CASSLVAVTNYGYTF
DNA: TGCGCCAGCAGCTTGGTTGCGGTTACTAACTATGGCTACACCTTC

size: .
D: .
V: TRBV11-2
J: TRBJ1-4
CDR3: CASSLDRAPPDEKLFF
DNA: TGTGCCAGCAGCTTAGACCGGGCACCTCCGGATGAAAAACTGTTTTTT

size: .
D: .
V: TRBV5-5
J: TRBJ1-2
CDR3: CASSPSDRPYGYTF
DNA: TGTGCCAGCAGCCCCTCTGACAGACCCTATGGCTACACCTTC

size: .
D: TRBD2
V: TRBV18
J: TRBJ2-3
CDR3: CASSPPGGEGDTQYF
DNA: TGTGCCAGCTCACCACCTGGAGGGGAGGGAGATACGCAGTATTTT

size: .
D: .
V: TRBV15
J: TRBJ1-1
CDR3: CATGLGTEAFF
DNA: TGTGCCACCGGGTTGGGCACTGAAGCTTTCTTT

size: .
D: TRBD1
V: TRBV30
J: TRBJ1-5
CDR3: CAWSVGQGGQPQHF
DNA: TGTGCCTGGAGTGTCGGACAGGGAGGCCAGCCCCAGCATTTT

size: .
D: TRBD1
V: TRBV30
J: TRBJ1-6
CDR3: CAWTATGGSPLHF
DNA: TGTGCCTGGACGGCGACAGGGGGTTCACCCCTCCACTTT

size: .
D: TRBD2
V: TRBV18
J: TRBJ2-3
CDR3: CASSPPGLVGTDTQYF
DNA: TGTGCCAGCTCACCTCCGGGACTAGTCGGCACAGATACGCAGTATTTT

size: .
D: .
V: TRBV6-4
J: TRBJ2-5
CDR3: CVSAELFDGSRVETQYF
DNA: TGTGTGTCGGCTGAATTGTTCGACGGATCCCGGGTGGAGACCCAGTACTTC

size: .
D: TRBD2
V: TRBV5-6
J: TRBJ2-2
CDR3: CASSRRGGDTGELFF
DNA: TGTGCCAGCAGCCGTCGGGGGGGAGACACCGGGGAGCTGTTTTTT

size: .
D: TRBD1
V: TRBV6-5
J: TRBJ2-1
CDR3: CASSYGTVGYNEQFF
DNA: TGTGCCAGCAGTTACGGGACAGTGGGTTACAATGAGCAGTTCTTC

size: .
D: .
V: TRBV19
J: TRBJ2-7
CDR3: CASSISTADYEQYF
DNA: TGTGCCAGTAGTATCTCGACAGCAGACTACGAGCAGTACTTC

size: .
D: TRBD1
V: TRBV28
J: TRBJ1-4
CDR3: CASSSGGTPFEKLFF
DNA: TGTGCCAGCAGTTCAGGGGGGACACCTTTTGAAAAACTGTTTTTT

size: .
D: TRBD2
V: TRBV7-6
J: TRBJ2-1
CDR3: CASRDMRAGEQFF
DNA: TGTGCCAGCAGGGATATGAGAGCGGGAGAGCAGTTCTTC

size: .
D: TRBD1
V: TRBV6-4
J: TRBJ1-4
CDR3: CASSDTDRGNEKLFF
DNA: TGTGCCAGCAGTGACACTGACAGGGGGAATGAAAAACTGTTTTTT

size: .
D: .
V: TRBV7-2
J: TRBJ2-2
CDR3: CASSLLWANTGELFF
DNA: TGTGCCAGCAGCTTATTGTGGGCGAACACCGGGGAGCTGTTTTTT

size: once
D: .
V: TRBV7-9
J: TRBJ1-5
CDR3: CASSLVSGPINQPQHF
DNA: TGTGCCAGCAGCTTAGTTTCGGGACCCATCAATCAGCCCCAGCATTTT

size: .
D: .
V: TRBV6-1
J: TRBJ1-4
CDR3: CASSLTGTENEKLFF
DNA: TGTGCCAGCAGTTTAACCGGGACGGAAAATGAAAAACTGTTTTTT

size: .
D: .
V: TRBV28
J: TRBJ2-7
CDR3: CASRGRAGSLEQYF
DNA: TGTGCCAGCAGGGGGCGGGCAGGGTCGCTCGAGCAGTACTTC

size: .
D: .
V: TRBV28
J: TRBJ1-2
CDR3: CATNQGYYGYTF
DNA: TGTGCCACCAACCAGGGGTACTATGGCTACACCTTC

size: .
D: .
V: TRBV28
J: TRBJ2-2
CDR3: CASSLGPTNTGELFF
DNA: TGTGCCAGCAGCCTCGGACCTACGAACACCGGGGAGCTGTTTTTT

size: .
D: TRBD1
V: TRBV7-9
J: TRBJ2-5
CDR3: CASTPGEQGAWETQYF
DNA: TGTGCCAGCACCCCAGGGGAACAGGGGGCATGGGAGACCCAGTACTTC

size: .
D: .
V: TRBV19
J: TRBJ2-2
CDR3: CASRWNTPNTGELFF
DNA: TGTGCCAGTAGATGGAACACCCCGAACACCGGGGAGCTGTTTTTT

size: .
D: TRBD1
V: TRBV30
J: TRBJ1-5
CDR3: CAWGQQGLPQHF
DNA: TGTGCCTGGGGACAACAGGGGTTGCCCCAGCATTTT

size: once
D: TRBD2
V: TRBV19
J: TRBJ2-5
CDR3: CASSNVAGGRETQYF
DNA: TGTGCCAGTAGTAACGTAGCGGGGGGGCGAGAGACCCAGTACTTC

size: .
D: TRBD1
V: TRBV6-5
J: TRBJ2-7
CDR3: CASSRDRVGEQYF
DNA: TGTGCCAGCAGTAGGGACAGGGTCGGCGAGCAGTACTTC

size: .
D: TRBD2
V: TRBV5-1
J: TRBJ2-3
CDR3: CASSGAGWQADTQYF
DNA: TGCGCCAGCAGCGGAGCGGGGTGGCAAGCCGATACGCAGTATTTT

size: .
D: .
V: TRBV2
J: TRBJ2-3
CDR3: CASSEITSTDTQYF
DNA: TGTGCCAGCAGTGAAATTACTAGCACAGATACGCAGTATTTT

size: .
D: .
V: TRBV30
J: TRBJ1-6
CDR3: CAWGVRGPNSPLHF
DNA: TGTGCCTGGGGCGTGCGGGGACCTAATTCACCCCTCCACTTT

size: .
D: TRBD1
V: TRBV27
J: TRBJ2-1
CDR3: CASSTRQGSAYNEQFF
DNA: TGTGCCAGCAGTACGAGACAGGGAAGTGCCTACAATGAGCAGTTCTTC

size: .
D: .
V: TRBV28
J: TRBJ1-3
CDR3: CASSLEGFVAGNTIYF
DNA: TGTGCCAGCAGTTTGGAGGGTTTCGTCGCGGGAAACACCATATATTTT

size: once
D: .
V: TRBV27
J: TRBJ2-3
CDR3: CASGTFLAEDTQYF
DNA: TGTGCCAGCGGGACCTTTCTAGCAGAAGATACGCAGTATTTT

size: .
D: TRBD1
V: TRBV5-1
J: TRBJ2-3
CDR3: CASSSGQGFLAGDTQYF
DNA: TGCGCCAGCAGCTCAGGACAGGGGTTTTTGGCGGGAGATACGCAGTATTTT

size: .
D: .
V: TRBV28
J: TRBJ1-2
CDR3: CASSLPGARRYGYTF
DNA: TGTGCCAGCAGTTTACCTGGGGCCCGGAGGTATGGCTACACCTTC

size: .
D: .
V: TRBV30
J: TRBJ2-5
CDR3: CAWRTTGSPWETQYF
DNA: TGTGCCTGGAGGACCACAGGGAGTCCATGGGAGACCCAGTACTTC

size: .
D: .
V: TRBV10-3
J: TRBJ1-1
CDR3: CAIRDSQNTEAFF
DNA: TGTGCCATCAGGGACAGCCAGAACACTGAAGCTTTCTTT

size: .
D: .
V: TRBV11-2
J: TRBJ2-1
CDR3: CASSLDSREQFF
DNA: TGTGCCAGCAGCTTAGATAGTCGTGAGCAGTTCTTC

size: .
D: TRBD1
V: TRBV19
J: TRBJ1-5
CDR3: CASTRGAGQPQHF
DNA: TGTGCCAGTACCAGGGGGGCGGGCCAGCCCCAGCATTTT

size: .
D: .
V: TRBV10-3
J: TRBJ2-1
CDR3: CAISGTKVNEQFF
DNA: TGTGCCATCAGTGGGACTAAGGTGAATGAGCAGTTCTTC

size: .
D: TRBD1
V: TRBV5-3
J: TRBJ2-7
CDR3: CARSPRTGGAGEQYF
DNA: TGTGCCAGAAGCCCGCGGACAGGGGGGGCGGGCGAGCAGTACTTC

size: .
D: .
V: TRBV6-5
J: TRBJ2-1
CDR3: CASSPASYNEQFF
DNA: TGTGCCAGCAGTCCAGCGTCCTACAATGAGCAGTTCTTC

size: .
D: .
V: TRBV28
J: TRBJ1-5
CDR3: CASSFDRMTGQPQHF
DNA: TGTGCCAGCAGTTTTGACAGAATGACAGGTCAGCCCCAGCATTTT

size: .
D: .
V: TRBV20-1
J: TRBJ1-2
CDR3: CSARYGGYTF
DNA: TGCAGTGCTAGGTACGGTGGCTACACCTTC